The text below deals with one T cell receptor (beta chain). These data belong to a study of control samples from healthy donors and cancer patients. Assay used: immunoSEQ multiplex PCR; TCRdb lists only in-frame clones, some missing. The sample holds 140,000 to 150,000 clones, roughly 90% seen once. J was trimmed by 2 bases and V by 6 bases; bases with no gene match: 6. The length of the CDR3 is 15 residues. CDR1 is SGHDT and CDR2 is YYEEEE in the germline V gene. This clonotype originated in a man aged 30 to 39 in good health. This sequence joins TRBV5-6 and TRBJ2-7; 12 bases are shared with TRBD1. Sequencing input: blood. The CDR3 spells CASKLRDRGPYEQYF. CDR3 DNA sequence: TGTGCCAGCAAACTAAGGGACAGGGGGCCCTACGAGCAGTACTTC. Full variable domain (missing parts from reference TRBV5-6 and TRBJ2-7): DAGVTQSPTHLIKTRGQQVTLRCSPKSGHDTVSWYQQALGQGPQFIFQYYEEEERQRGNFPDRFSGHQFPNYSSELNVNALLLGDSALYLCASKLRDRGPYEQYFGPGTRLTVT.